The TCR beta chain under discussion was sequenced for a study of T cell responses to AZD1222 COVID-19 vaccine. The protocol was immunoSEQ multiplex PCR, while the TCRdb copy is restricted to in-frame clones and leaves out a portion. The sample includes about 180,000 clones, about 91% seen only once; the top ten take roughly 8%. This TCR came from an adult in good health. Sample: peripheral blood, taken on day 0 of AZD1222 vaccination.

The CDR3 is CASRRTFSYEQYF. The CDR3 nucleotides are TGTGCCAGCAGGCGGACATTCTCCTACGAGCAGTACTTC. The V call is TRBV27, the J call TRBJ2-7, with a tentative D call TRBD1 (5 bases). This CDR3 is built from 13 residues. Between the trimmed V and J ends, which lost 6 bases and 0 bases, there was a span of 9 bases. Germline CDR1 MNHEY, CDR2 SMNVEV (reference sequence).